Described below is a single T cell receptor (beta chain) sequence and its context. When the RNA was reverse transcribed, random hexamers were used with an input of 0.5 to 1 ug. Amplification of TCR beta CDR3 was carried out by immunoSEQ multiplex PCR, which covered 54 Vbeta and 13 Jbeta segments. MiXCR was run by TCRdb on the immunoSEQ multiplex PCR reads, yielding one entry per CDR3 protein. This table has about 400,000 distinct CDR3 sequences, around 83% appearing once. The source of the sample is a study of CD8 T cells in Susac syndrome. The TEMRA cells underwent FACS enrichment, while the CD8+ and CD4+ T cells underwent negative isolation. This CDR3 region has 19 residues. The junction had 8 bases not matched to a gene; V was cut back by 4 bases and J by 1 base. Germline V CDR1 and CDR2: MNHNS, SASEGT.

This chain links TRBV6-1 with TRBJ2-2; TRBD2 matches 14 bases. The sequenced sample was CD8+ T cells from PBMCs. The sequence was collected from a human donor with multiple sclerosis. CDR3 residues: CASSAPETSGGVNTGELFF. The CDR3 DNA follows: TGTGCCAGCAGTGCTCCCGAGACTAGCGGGGGGGTGAACACCGGGGAGCTGTTTTTT.